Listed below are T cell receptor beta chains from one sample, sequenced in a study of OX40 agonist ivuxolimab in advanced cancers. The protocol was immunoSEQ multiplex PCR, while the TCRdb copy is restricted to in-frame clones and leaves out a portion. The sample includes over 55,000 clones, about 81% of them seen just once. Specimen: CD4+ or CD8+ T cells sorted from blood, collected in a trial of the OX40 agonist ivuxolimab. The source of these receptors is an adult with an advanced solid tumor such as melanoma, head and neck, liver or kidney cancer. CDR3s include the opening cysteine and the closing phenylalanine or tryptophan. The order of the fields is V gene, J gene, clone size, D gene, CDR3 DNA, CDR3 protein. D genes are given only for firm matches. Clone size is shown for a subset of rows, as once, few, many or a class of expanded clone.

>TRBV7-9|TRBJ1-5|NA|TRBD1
TGTGCCAGCAGCCCCGGGACAGTTAGCAATCAGCCCCAGCATTTT
CASSPGTVSNQPQHF
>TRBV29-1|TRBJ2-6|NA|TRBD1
TGCAGCGTTGGGGGGCGGGACAGGGACTCTGGGGCCAACGTCCTGACTTTC
CSVGGRDRDSGANVLTF
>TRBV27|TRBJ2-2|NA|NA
TGTGCCAGCTGCGGCATGAACACCGGGGAGCTGTTTTTT
CASCGMNTGELFF
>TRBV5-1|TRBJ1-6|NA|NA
TGCGCCAGCAGCTTGGTCCCAGGGAGGAATTCACCCCTCCACTTT
CASSLVPGRNSPLHF
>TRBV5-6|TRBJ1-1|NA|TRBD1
TGTGCCAGCAGCCACAGGGGGGCTGAAGCTTTCTTT
CASSHRGAEAFF
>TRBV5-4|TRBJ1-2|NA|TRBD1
TGTGCCAGCAGCTTTTGGGGCAGGGGGGACTATGGCTACACCTTC
CASSFWGRGDYGYTF
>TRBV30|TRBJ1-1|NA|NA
TGTGCCTGGAGTAGAGCTGAGAAGCTTTCCTTT
CAWSRAEKLSF
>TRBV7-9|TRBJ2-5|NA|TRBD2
TGTGCCAGCAGCCTGAGTGGAGCGGGGCACCAAGAGACCCAGTACTTC
CASSLSGAGHQETQYF
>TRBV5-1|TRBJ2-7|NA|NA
TGCGCCAGCAGCTTGGAAGGTGGGCAGTACTTC
CASSLEGGQYF
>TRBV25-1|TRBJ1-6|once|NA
TGTGCCAGCAGTGAATACGGGGGAGCTGATTCACCCCTCCACTTT
CASSEYGGADSPLHF
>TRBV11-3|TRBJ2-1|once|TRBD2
TGTGCCAGCAGCGAGGGGCAGCGGGGGGGCTCCTACAATGAGCAGTTCTTC
CASSEGQRGGSYNEQFF
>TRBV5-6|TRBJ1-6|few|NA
TGTGCCAGCAGCTTGACAGGGAAATCACCCCTCCACTTT
CASSLTGKSPLHF
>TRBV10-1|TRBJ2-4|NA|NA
TGCGCCAGCAGTGAGATTGGCCAAATCGGAAACATTCAGTACTTC
CASSEIGQIGNIQYF
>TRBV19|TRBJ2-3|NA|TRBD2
TGTGCCAGTAGTATACGGCGGGAGAGGCGGGCAGATACGCAGTATTTT
CASSIRRERRADTQYF
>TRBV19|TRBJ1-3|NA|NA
TGTGCCAGTAGTAAAGCAATTAATTCTCTTTCTGGAAACACCATATATTTT
CASSKAINSLSGNTIYF
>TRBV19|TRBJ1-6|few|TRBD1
TGTGCCAGTAGGGACAGGCAGAATTCACCCCTCCACTTT
CASRDRQNSPLHF
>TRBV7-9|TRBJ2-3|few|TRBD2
TGTGCCAGCAGCTTTGCAGCGGGGGGCACAGATACGCAGTATTTT
CASSFAAGGTDTQYF
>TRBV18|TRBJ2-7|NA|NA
TGTGCCAGCTCACCGATCCGGGCCTACGAGCAGTACTTC
CASSPIRAYEQYF
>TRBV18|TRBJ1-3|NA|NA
TGTGCCAGCTCACCGTGGATGGAGGGAGCCGGAAACACCATATATTTT
CASSPWMEGAGNTIYF
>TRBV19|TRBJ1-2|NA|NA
TGTGCCAGTACCCCCGGAGGCTACTATGGCTACACCTTC
CASTPGGYYGYTF
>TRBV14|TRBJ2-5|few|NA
TGTGCCAGCAGCCAGACACAAGAGACCCAGTACTTC
CASSQTQETQYF
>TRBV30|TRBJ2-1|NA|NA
TGTGCCTGGAGTAAGCAGGATCGGGTTTATGAGCAGTTCTTC
CAWSKQDRVYEQFF
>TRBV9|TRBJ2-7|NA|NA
TGTGCCAGCAGCGTCGTGGGCGGGAAGGTAGACGAGCAGTACTTC
CASSVVGGKVDEQYF
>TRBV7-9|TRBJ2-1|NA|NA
TGTGCCAGCAGCCATGGCGCCTACAATGAGCAGTTCTTC
CASSHGAYNEQFF
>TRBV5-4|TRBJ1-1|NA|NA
TGTGCCGGACGGGAGCGGGGCACTGAAGCTTTCTTT
CAGRERGTEAFF
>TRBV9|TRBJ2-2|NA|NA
TGTGCCAGCAGCGCCCGGGACCTTGGCACCGGGGAGCTGTTTTTT
CASSARDLGTGELFF
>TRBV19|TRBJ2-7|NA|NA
TGTGCCAGTAGTATAGGGGGAAGGGGGCGCGGGGACTACGAGCAGTACTTC
CASSIGGRGRGDYEQYF